The present T cell receptor beta chain was sequenced within a study of shared clonotypes between healthy human individuals. Study as a whole: The donor group consisted of a couple of women and three men, aged 18 to 49.

Germline V CDR1 and CDR2: MNHEY, SMNVEV (reference sequence). The CDR3 length is 17 residues. V was shortened by 4 bases and J by 4 bases, with 19 bases between the two germline ends. Genomic DNA per cell subset filled all wells of several immunoSEQ plates. TCRdb keeps only in-frame clones here, not all; method: immunoSEQ multiplex PCR. The repertoire holds about 320,000 clones, with more than 75% as singletons. The receptor was isolated from a young man in good health. The rearrangement joins TRBV27 to TRBJ2-2; possible D gene TRBD1, 7 bases. Sequenced material: memory CD8+ T cells sorted from blood. Described subset: CD45RO+ cells pooled with CCR7-negative TemRA cells. The CDR3 is CASSYSTGEATTGELFF. The CDR3 DNA reads as TGTGCCAGCAGTTATAGCACAGGGGAGGCGACCACCGGGGAGCTGTTTTTT.